This T cell receptor beta chain was observed in a study of T cell responses to AZD1222 COVID-19 vaccine. Study outcomes and limitations: Donors skewed white British and female; clonal diversity was possibly underestimated. Every sample of the repertoires postdated the peak T cell response.

The CDR3 runs to 17 residues. V lost 7 bases and J lost 4; bases outside the gene matches: 12. CDR1 and CDR2 (germline): LGHNT, FRNRAP. Regarding this clone: Its antigen remains unidentified.

The protocol was immunoSEQ multiplex PCR, while the TCRdb copy is restricted to in-frame clones and leaves out a portion. The data contain 95,000 or so clones, roughly 90% of them singletons. The receptor was isolated from an adult who received the AZD1222 COVID-19 vaccine. The chain uses TRBV12-5 and TRBJ2-5, with 13 bases that match TRBD2. The sequencing used peripheral blood, collected 28 days after the second AZD1222 dose. The CDR3: CASARTSGSDDPETQYF. CDR3 coding DNA: TGTGCTAGTGCCCGGACTAGCGGGAGCGACGACCCAGAGACCCAGTACTTC.